This is a list of T cell receptor beta chains from one sample in a study of radiation and T cells in renal cell carcinoma. Assay used: immunoSEQ multiplex PCR; TCRdb lists only in-frame clones, some missing. The table shows around 78,000 clones, with 89% occurring only once. The sequencing here drew on blood, taken from a patient whose treatment included radiotherapy and nephrectomy. These receptors originate from a woman in her seventies with renal cell carcinoma. CDR3s include the opening cysteine and the closing phenylalanine or tryptophan.

>TRBJ2-7|TRBV11-2
CASSPRHEQYF
>TRBJ2-1|TRBV5-1
CATQLAPSSYNEQFF
>TRBJ1-5|TRBV30
CAWSVRAGNQPQHF
>TRBJ1-1|TRBV30
CAWSAAAWGTEAFF
>TRBJ1-6|TRBV6-5
CASSLKGAPYNSPLHF
>TRBJ2-2|TRBV5-1
CASSLDAGPNTGELFF
>TRBJ2-7|TRBV5-4
CASSRRGDEQYF
>TRBJ1-5|TRBV6-1
CASSPDPIQPQHF
>TRBJ1-6|TRBV7-6
CASSLRPTGDSPLHF
>TRBJ1-5|TRBV5-3
CARSLALRRVRALFFSNQPQHF
>TRBJ2-5|TRBV4-1
CASSQAGTGVREQYF
>TRBJ1-1|TRBV29-1
CSVASEPEAFF
>TRBJ2-3|TRBV19
CASSIEEGLTDTQYF
>TRBJ1-1|TRBV19
CASSKGQTSVAGTEAFF
>TRBJ2-2|TRBV27
CASSLAGQRRISDTGELFF
>TRBJ2-5|TRBV29-1
CSGGTGRETQYF
>TRBJ1-5|TRBV11-2
CASSPGKGQPQHF
>TRBJ1-6|TRBV7-2
CASSLVVGQGYSPLHF
>TRBJ2-2|TRBV5-4
CASSLYQRGAGELFF
>TRBJ2-2|TRBV7-3
CASSIGPRTGELFF
>TRBJ2-1|TRBV6-5
CASSYVGFNEQFF
>TRBJ2-7|TRBV18
CASSKGQGMYEQYF
>TRBJ1-6|TRBV25-1
CASSELWASPLHF
>TRBJ1-1|TRBV5-6
CASSLADGSEAFF
>TRBJ1-6|TRBV4-1
CASSQDRAVLSPLHF
>TRBJ2-1|TRBV27
CASSSGGLAGKSYNEQFF
>TRBJ1-1|TRBV15
CATTGTGKAFF
>TRBJ1-5|TRBV6-5
CASRDRGDQPQHF
>TRBJ2-1|TRBV6-1
CASSVGLAGKEQFF
>TRBJ1-1|TRBV7-6
CASSLGKGYSAFF
>TRBJ1-5|TRBV4-1
CASSQDNQPQHF
>TRBJ1-1|TRBV21-1
CASSKRAGSGGTEAFF
>TRBJ2-7|TRBV7-8
CATRKGGLGEQYF
>TRBJ1-2|TRBV7-9
CASSLAGANYGYTF